The entry that follows covers one T cell receptor beta chain sequence. The sample is drawn from a study of blood T cell repertoires in COVID-19. In the original workflow: Researchers report that nucleated cell counts were estimated from reference gene primer amplification. The method was immunoSEQ multiplex PCR; TCRdb's version includes in-frame clones alone and lacks a portion of them. From that table come the V and J calls and clone size; the DNA was used to work out D and trimming. This sample carries some 150,000 clones, 65% to 90% of them seen once, and the ten largest clones take 2.5% to 4%. The material sequenced was peripheral blood. This sequence was found in a man in his 70s with acute or convalescent COVID-19.

DNA for the CDR3: TGTGCCAGCAGCTTAGACGACAGGGAAGGGAGCAAAAACATTCAGTACTTC. Translating it yields CASSLDDREGSKNIQYF. The chain combines TRBV11-3 with TRBJ2-4, with 7 nucleotides matching TRBD1. Germline CDR1 SGHNT, CDR2 YENEEA. The junction had 8 bases not matched to a gene; V was cut back by 0 bases and J by 3 bases. The CDR3 extends over 17 amino acids.